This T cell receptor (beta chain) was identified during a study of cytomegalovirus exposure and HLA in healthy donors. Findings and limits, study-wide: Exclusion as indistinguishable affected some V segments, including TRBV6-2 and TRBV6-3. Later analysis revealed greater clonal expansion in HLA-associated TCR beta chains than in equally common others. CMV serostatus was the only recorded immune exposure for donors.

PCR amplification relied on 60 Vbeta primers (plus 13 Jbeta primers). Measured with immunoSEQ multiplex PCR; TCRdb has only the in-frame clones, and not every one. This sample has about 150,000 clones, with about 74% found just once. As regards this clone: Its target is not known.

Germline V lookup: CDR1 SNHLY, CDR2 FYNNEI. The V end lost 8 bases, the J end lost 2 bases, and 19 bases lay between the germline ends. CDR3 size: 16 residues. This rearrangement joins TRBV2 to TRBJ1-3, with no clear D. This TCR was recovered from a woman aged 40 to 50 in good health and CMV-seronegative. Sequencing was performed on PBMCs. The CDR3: CASSQAGFTPGNTIYF. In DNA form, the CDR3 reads TGTGCCAGCTCTCAAGCCGGGTTTACCCCTGGAAACACCATATATTTT. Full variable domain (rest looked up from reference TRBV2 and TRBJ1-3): EPEVTQTPSHQVTQMGQEVILRCVPISNHLYFYWYRQILGQKVEFLVSFYNNEISEKSEIFDDQFSVERPDGSNFTLKIRSTKLEDSAMYFCASSQAGFTPGNTIYFGEGSWLTVV.